The present T cell receptor beta chain was sequenced within a study of cytomegalovirus exposure and HLA in healthy donors. Overall study: Membership in the Caucasian-associated ancestry cluster was found for around 81% of a few hundred genotyped donors.

Whole-study results and caveats: The productive fraction for most TCR beta V segments was about 90% or about 30% in an earlier analysis. A later analysis linked a missense DCLRE1C variant to TCR beta V- and J-gene trimming.

This clone was found a few times. Its specificity is not known. V lost 7 bases to trimming and J lost 3 bases, with 15 bases between them. The CDR3 is 14 amino acids. CDR1 is SQVTM and CDR2 is ANQGSEA in the germline V gene. PCR used 60 Vbeta primers and 13 Jbeta primers. Repertoires were generated with immunoSEQ multiplex PCR, while TCRdb's copy carries only in-frame clones and drops some. The table records some 120,000 clones, roughly 80% of them present only once. The chain carries TRBV29-1 and TRBJ1-4; the D gene is possibly TRBD1 (5 bases). This sequence was found in a young man in good health and CMV-seropositive. The material sequenced was PBMCs. CDR3 protein: CSGLNTGANEKLFF. The CDR3 coding sequence is TGCAGCGGCCTCAACACGGGGGCTAATGAAAAACTGTTTTTT.